The T cell receptor (beta chain) under discussion was sequenced for a study of CD8 T cells in ankylosing spondylitis. This clonotype was counted at least ten times. Its antigen is unknown. The germline gives CDR1 SGHAT, CDR2 FQNNGV. V gave up 4 bases and J gave up 4 bases, with 19 bases separating them. This CDR3 has 16 residues. Overall study findings and caveats: Reactive arthritis synovial fluid and blood previously showed some of these motif variants. There was reportedly significant enrichment of clones that were disease-linked in matched ankylosing spondylitis synovial fluid. Roughly eight highly homologous variants made up a TCR beta motif that seemed to typify ankylosing spondylitis blood.

Using its own MiXCR run on the 5' RACE reads, TCRdb lists one record per CDR3 protein. The table has approximately 35,000 distinct CDR3 sequences, over 12% seen once. The sequence was obtained from a male donor with ankylosing spondylitis or in good health (not recorded which). Sequencing was carried out using blood. The chain recombines TRBV11-2 with TRBJ1-1; TRBD1 is a possible D gene (6 bases). The CDR3 DNA sequence: TGTGCCAGCAGCTCCCCCACAGGGATAGGAGTCACTGAAGCTTTCTTT. The encoded protein is CASSSPTGIGVTEAFF.